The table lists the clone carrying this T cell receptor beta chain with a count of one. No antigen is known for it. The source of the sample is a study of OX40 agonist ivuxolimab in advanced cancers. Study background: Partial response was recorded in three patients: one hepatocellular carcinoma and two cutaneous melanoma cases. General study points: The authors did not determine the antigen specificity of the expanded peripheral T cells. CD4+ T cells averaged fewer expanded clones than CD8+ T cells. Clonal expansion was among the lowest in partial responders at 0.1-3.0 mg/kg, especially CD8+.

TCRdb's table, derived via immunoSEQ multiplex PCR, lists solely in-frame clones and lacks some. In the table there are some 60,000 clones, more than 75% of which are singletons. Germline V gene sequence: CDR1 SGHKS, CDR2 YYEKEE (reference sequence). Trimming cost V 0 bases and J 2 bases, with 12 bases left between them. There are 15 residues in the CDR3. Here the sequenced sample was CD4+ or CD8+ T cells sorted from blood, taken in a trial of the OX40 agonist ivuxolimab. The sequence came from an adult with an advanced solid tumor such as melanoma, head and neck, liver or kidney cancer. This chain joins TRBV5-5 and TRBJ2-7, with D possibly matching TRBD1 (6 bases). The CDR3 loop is CASSLANRVTYEQYF. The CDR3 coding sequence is TGTGCCAGCAGCTTGGCCAACAGGGTAACCTACGAGCAGTACTTC. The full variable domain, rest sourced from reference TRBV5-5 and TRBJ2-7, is DAGVTQSPTHLIKTRGQQVTLRCSPISGHKSVSWYQQVLGQGPQFIFQYYEKEERGRGNFPDRFSARQFPNYSSELNVNALLLGDSALYLCASSLANRVTYEQYFGPGTRLTVT.